This TCR beta chain is drawn from a study of OX40 agonist ivuxolimab in advanced cancers. About the research overall: Patients were dosed intravenously with ivuxolimab at 0.01 to 10 mg/kg every 2 weeks. Study findings and constraints: Some of the nonresponding patients also showed low levels of normalized T-cell clonal expansion. Averaging showed that CD8+ T cells had more expanded clones than CD4+ did. Dose levels from 0.1 to 3.0 mg/kg saw CD4+ and CD8+ blood T cells expand clonally by week 6.

Note on this clone: The antigen remains undetermined.

CDR1 MNHEY and CDR2 SMNVEV come from the germline V gene (reference sequence). J gave up 8 bases and V 9 bases, and 10 bases lay outside the gene matches. CDR3 length equals 13 residues. Data came from immunoSEQ multiplex PCR; TCRdb stores just in-frame clones and leaves some out. The sample gives fewer than 65,000 clones, approximately 90% of which show up once; about 4.4% is in the top ten. Sequences were derived from CD4+ or CD8+ T cells sorted from blood, sampled in a trial of the OX40 agonist ivuxolimab. This receptor was identified in an adult with an advanced solid tumor such as melanoma, head and neck, liver or kidney cancer. V and J are TRBV27 and TRBJ2-1; 7 positions match TRBD1. Here the CDR3 DNA reads TGTGCCAGTCACCCGGGACAGTGGGATGAGCAGTTCTTC. It specifies CASHPGQWDEQFF.